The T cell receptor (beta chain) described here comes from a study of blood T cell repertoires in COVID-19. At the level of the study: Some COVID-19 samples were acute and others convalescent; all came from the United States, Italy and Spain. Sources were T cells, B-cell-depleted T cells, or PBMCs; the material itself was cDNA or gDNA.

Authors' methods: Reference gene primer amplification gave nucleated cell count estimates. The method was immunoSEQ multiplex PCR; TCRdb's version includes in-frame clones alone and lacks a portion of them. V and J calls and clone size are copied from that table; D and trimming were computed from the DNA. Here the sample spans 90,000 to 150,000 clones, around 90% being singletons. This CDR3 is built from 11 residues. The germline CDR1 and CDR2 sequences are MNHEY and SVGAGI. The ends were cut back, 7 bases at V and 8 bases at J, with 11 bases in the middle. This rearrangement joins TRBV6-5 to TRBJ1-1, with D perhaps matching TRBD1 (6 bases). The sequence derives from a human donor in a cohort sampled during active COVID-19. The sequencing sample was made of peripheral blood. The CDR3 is CASKSQGEAFF. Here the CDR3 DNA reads TGTGCCAGCAAATCCCAGGGGGAAGCTTTCTTT.